The clone carrying this T cell receptor beta chain was seen many times. Its cognate antigen is unknown. V was pared by 2 bases and J by 2 bases, with 11 bases between. CDR3 length: 15 amino acids. This sample is drawn from a study of T-cell memory formation after mild COVID-19. TCRdb analysed the 5' RACE reads with MiXCR anew, one entry per CDR3 protein. The table has about 410,000 distinct CDR3 sequences, 23% seen once; the top ten hold roughly 13%. General study findings and limits: Chiefly within CM and EM were the contracting CD4+ clones; CD8+ ones were within EMRA. Researchers could not confirm that second-wave clones peaking on day 37 targeted SARS-CoV-2.

The chain couples TRBV12-3 or TRBV12-4 to TRBJ2-3; D possibly corresponds to TRBD2 (6 bases). The sample comprised PBMCs or a T cell subset sorted from them (not recorded which). This receptor was taken from an adult woman who had mild COVID-19 (a few samples of this study predate the infection). Cell type and time point are not known. The CDR3 loop is CASSLRGVPTDTQYF. CDR3 nucleotides: TGTGCCAGCAGTTTACGCGGGGTCCCCACAGATACGCAGTATTTT.